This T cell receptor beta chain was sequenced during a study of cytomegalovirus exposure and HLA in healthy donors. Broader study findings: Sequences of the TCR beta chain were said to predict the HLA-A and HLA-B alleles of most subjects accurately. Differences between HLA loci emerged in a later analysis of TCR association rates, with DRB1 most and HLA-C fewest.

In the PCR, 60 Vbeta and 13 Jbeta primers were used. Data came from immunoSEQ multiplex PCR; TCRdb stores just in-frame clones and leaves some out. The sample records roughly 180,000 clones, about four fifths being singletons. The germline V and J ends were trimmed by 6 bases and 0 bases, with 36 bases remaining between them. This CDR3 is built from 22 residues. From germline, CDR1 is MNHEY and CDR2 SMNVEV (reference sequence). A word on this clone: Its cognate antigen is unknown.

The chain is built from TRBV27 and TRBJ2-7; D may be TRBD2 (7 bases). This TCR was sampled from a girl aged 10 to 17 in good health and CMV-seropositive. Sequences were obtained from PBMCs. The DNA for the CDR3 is TGTGCCAGCAGACCCGATAGGTGGCGGGGGCGGGGCGGACCGCCGGTCTCCTACGAGCAGTACTTC. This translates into CASRPDRWRGRGGPPVSYEQYF.